These 20 T cell receptor beta chains were sequenced from one sample in a study of T cell repertoires in cytomegalovirus infection (dated 2019 in TCRdb). The sequencer listed for this sample is Illumina HiSeq 1500. The raw public data were reprocessed by TCRdb itself: fastp quality trimming at Q25, MiXCR clonotype calling, in-frame beta chains only. Merged by CDR3 protein, the rows form single entries marked with the most common genes and DNA. The sample table contains 250,000 to 350,000 distinct CDR3 sequences; only one count was recorded for roughly 24% of them. Of the sample, 11% to 15% falls within the top ten clones. The specimen was PBMCs. The origin of the receptors is a human donor in good health (CMV status not recorded). Some clones in this sample may be carry-over from other donors' samples.

The rearrangement uses TRBV20-1 and TRBJ1-2; 7 bases are a match to TRBD1. Germline CDR1 reads DFQATT; CDR2 reads SNEGSKA (reference sequence). With 3 bases clipped from V and 5 bases from J, the junction kept 6 bases outside the gene matches. This CDR3 comprises 13 residues. The CDR3 protein is CSARDRRTYGYTF. In DNA, the CDR3 is TGCAGTGCTAGGGACAGGAGAACTTATGGCTACACCTTC.

V is TRBV19 and J is TRBJ1-5; 7 nucleotides align to TRBD1. The germline CDR1 and CDR2 sequences are LNHDA and SQIVND (reference sequence). With V trimmed by 4 bases and J by 3 bases, 9 bases remained unmatched. This CDR3 comprises 16 residues. The CDR3 coding sequence is TGTGCCAGTAGTACCACCGGGACAGCTGACAATCAGCCCCAGCATTTT. It yields the protein CASSTTGTADNQPQHF. The full variable domain, completed using reference TRBV19 and TRBJ1-5, is DGGITQSPKYLFRKEGQNVTLSCEQNLNHDAMYWYRQDPGQGLRLIYYSQIVNDFQKGDIAEGYSVSREKKESFPLTVTSAQKNPTAFYLCASSTTGTADNQPQHFGDGTRLSIL.

The chain has TRBV28 and TRBJ1-1; 9 nucleotides match TRBD1. The CDR3 length is 16 residues. J was trimmed by 3 bases and V by 0 bases; bases with no gene match: 5. Germline CDR1 and CDR2: MDHEN and SYDVKM. CDR3 region: CASSLWAGTGYTEAFF. The CDR3 bases are TGTGCCAGCAGTTTATGGGCGGGGACAGGGTACACTGAAGCTTTCTTT.

Many counts were recorded for this clonotype. The V and J genes are TRBV7-8 and TRBJ1-1, with 7 bases matching TRBD1. Germline CDR1 reads SGHVS; CDR2 reads FQNEAQ. V trimming: 3 bases; J trimming: 1 base; junction bases outside the gene matches: 2. This CDR3 is 14 amino acids long. The DNA for the CDR3 is TGTGCCAGCAGCTTCGACAGGGAGAACACTGAAGCTTTCTTT. Its protein product is CASSFDRENTEAFF.

This clonotype has a count of ten or more. J is TRBJ1-1 and V is TRBV10-3; D is ambiguous. CDR3 size: 15 residues. V lost 0 bases and J 0 bases, leaving 8 bases between the germline ends. The germline V gene encodes CDR1 ENHRY and CDR2 SYGVKD. The CDR3 loop reads CAISESTVLNTEAFF. CDR3 sequence (DNA): TGTGCCATCAGTGAGTCGACGGTGTTGAACACTGAAGCTTTCTTT.

The gene calls are TRBV28 and TRBJ2-1, with 7 bases fitting TRBD2. With 6 bases clipped from V and 0 bases from J, the junction kept 8 bases outside the gene matches. This CDR3 region has 16 residues. In germline, CDR1 is MDHEN, CDR2 SYDVKM. The CDR3 nucleotides read TGTGCCAGCAGGGGAAGGGGAGGGAGCTCCTACAATGAGCAGTTCTTC. Protein sequence: CASRGRGGSSYNEQFF.

CDR3 DNA sequence: TGTGCCACCAGCAGAGATCAGGTAGTGGGAGGAGGCTACACCTTC. Translation gives CATSRDQVVGGGYTF. The J gene is TRBJ1-2, the V gene TRBV15, with D uncertain. The V gene lost 0 bases and the J gene lost 8 bases, with 16 bases spanning the gap. Germline V gene lookup returns CDR1 LNHNV and CDR2 YYDKDF (reference sequence). This CDR3 comprises 15 residues.

The chain has TRBV18 and TRBJ2-1, with a weak D call TRBD1 (5 bases). The length of the CDR3 is 15 residues. With 1 base removed from V and 3 bases from J, the gap between germline ends came to 10 bases. Germline CDR1 reads KGHSH; CDR2 reads LQKENI. CDR3 nucleotides: TGTGCCAGCTCACCACTGTCAGGGAACTACAATGAGCAGTTCTTC. It yields the protein CASSPLSGNYNEQFF. The full variable domain, with the rest looked up from reference TRBV18 and TRBJ2-1, is NAGVMQNPRHLVRRRGQEARLRCSPMKGHSHVYWYRQLPEEGLKFMVYLQKENIIDESGMPKERFSAEFPKEGPSILRIQQVVRGDSAAYFCASSPLSGNYNEQFFGPGTRLTVL.

The chain has TRBV7-2 and TRBJ2-1; 7 bases are a match to TRBD1. The length of the CDR3 is 13 residues. The germline CDR1 and CDR2 sequences are SGHTA and FQGNSA. V lost 3 bases to trimming and J lost 10 bases; unmatched junction nucleotides: 6. Written as DNA, the CDR3 is TGTGCCAGCAGCTTCCAGGGGGAAGGCGAGCAGTTCTTC. As protein: CASSFQGEGEQFF.

The chain carries TRBV5-4 and TRBJ2-5; 8 positions match TRBD2. The CDR3 covers 15 residues. Germline V gene sequence: CDR1 SGHNT, CDR2 YYREEE (reference sequence). Losses at the gene ends were 2 bases for V and 5 bases for J; bases not matched to a gene: 8. As DNA, the CDR3 is TGTGCCAGCAGCTTTGTCCTAGCGGGTCATGAGACCCAGTACTTC. Its protein product is CASSFVLAGHETQYF.

This clonotype has only a few counts. The V gene is TRBV6-6, the J gene TRBJ1-5; D is possibly TRBD1 (6 bases). The CDR3 consists of 16 residues. The germline gives CDR1 MNHNY, CDR2 SVGAGI (reference sequence). Trimming shortened V by 1 base and J by 5 bases, and 15 bases separated the two germline ends. CDR3 in DNA: TGTGCCAGCAGTTACTACGGGGGCCAGGCTTATCAGCCCCAGCATTTT. Protein sequence: CASSYYGGQAYQPQHF.

The CDR3 loop is CASSRLEEDTQYF. The DNA of the CDR3 is TGTGCCAGCAGCCGGTTAGAGGAAGATACGCAGTATTTT. This rearrangement joins TRBV12-3 or TRBV12-4 to TRBJ2-3; no clear D gene. V was clipped by 6 bases and J by 5 bases, with 12 bases between them. CDR3 length: 13 amino acids.

The chain uses TRBV5-1 and TRBJ1-1, with D possibly TRBD1 on 6 matching bases. Germline V gene data show CDR1 as SGHRS and CDR2 as YFSETQ. V lost 0 bases to trimming and J lost 6 bases, with 12 bases between them. This CDR3 contains 14 residues. The CDR3 reads CASSLGQGRAEAFF. The CDR3 DNA sequence: TGCGCCAGCAGCTTGGGGCAGGGGAGGGCTGAAGCTTTCTTT.

The chain's CDR3 is CSARELRGTNSPLHF. The CDR3, as DNA: TGCAGTGCTAGGGAACTGCGGGGGACGAATTCACCCCTCCACTTT. The V and J genes are TRBV20-1 and TRBJ1-6; possibly TRBD1 for D (5 bases). Per the germline V gene, CDR1 is DFQATT and CDR2 is SNEGSKA (reference sequence). This CDR3 is built from 15 residues. Trimming removed 3 bases at V and 7 bases at J, with 16 bases between.

This clonotype was seen at least ten times. The chain joins TRBV7-2 to TRBJ1-1, with D uncertain. The CDR3 is 14 residues long. CDR1 and CDR2 (germline): SGHTA, FQGNSA. V was cut by 3 bases and J by 1 base, with 9 bases left in between. The CDR3 region is CASSFVAKNTEAFF. The DNA for the CDR3 is TGTGCCAGCAGCTTTGTCGCGAAGAACACTGAAGCTTTCTTT.

This clonotype came up a few times. At one end the junction does not follow the germline gene, possibly because of a read error. The CDR3 protein is CASRQTGMRQPLHF. CDR3 sequence (DNA): TGTGCCAGCAGACAGACAGGGATGCGTCAGCCCCTGCATTTT. The chain uses TRBV6-2 or TRBV6-3 and TRBJ1-5; 7 nucleotides match TRBD1. Germline V gene sequence: CDR1 MNHEY, CDR2 SVGEGT. This CDR3 region has 14 residues.

There are a few counts of this clonotype. The chain uses TRBV7-9 and TRBJ1-2; a weak D match, TRBD1 (5 bases). Germline V CDR1 and CDR2: SEHNR, FQNEAQ (reference sequence). Deletions cut 6 bases from V and 7 bases from J, with 15 bases between. The CDR3 sequence is 13 residues long. CDR3 loop: CASRSFGGAGYTF. In DNA, the CDR3 is TGTGCCAGCAGAAGTTTCGGGGGAGCTGGCTACACCTTC.

V and J are TRBV7-2 and TRBJ2-1; D is tentatively TRBD1 or TRBD2 (8 bases each). Germline V lookup: CDR1 SGHTA, CDR2 FQGNSA. Trimming cost V 6 bases and J 9 bases, with 24 bases left between them. The CDR3 has 16 residues. The CDR3 DNA follows: TGTGCCAGCAGTTCAGGGGGCGGGAGGTATCAGGTTGAGCAGTTCTTC. This gives the protein CASSSGGGRYQVEQFF.

This clonotype has more than one count but fewer than ten. The rearrangement links TRBV5-1 to TRBJ2-7; D gene unclear. The germline V and J ends were trimmed by 2 bases and 4 bases, with 13 bases remaining between them. Germline V gene sequence: CDR1 SGHRS, CDR2 YFSETQ. This CDR3 comprises 14 residues. CDR3: CASSFSGYGYEQYF. CDR3 nucleotides: TGCGCCAGCAGCTTTTCTGGTTACGGATACGAGCAGTACTTC.

The rearrangement joins TRBV18 to TRBJ2-1; no clear D. This CDR3 spans 17 amino acids. V was clipped by 3 bases and J by 0 bases, with 15 bases between them. CDR1 and CDR2 (germline): KGHSH, LQKENI. CDR3 sequence reads: CASSPNDPRSSYNEQFF. The CDR3 DNA is TGTGCCAGCTCACCGAATGACCCCAGGAGCTCCTACAATGAGCAGTTCTTC.